The 26 T cell receptor beta chains presented below share a single source sample, sequenced in a study of pediatric ulcerative colitis. One to two pinch biopsies were taken from the rectum during colonoscopy. Only in-frame clones appear in the TCRdb table, and some are missing; sequencing was by immunoSEQ multiplex PCR. The table records fewer than 30,000 clones, approximately 71% of them present only once. Sequenced: gut tissue. The receptors were sampled from a boy aged 5-17 years with severe ulcerative colitis.

This clone was seen more than once but under ten times. This chain uses TRBV15 with TRBJ1-5, with 9 bases that match TRBD1. The V gene end was trimmed by 5 bases and the J gene end by 6 bases; junction bases not matched to a gene: 8. The CDR3 runs 15 residues. The germline gives CDR1 LNHNV, CDR2 YYDKDF (reference sequence). The CDR3 DNA reads TGTGCCACCAGCCCCCGGACAGGGGAGAGTCAGCCCCAGCATTTT. This gives the protein CATSPRTGESQPQHF.

The CDR3 sequence is CASRDPGGYEQYF. In DNA form, the CDR3 reads TGTGCCAGCAGAGACCCGGGGGGCTACGAGCAGTACTTC. The chain uses TRBV6-5 and TRBJ2-7; 7 nucleotides match TRBD2. The ends lost 6 bases at V and 3 bases at J; junction bases unmatched: 5. Germline V gene sequence: CDR1 MNHEY, CDR2 SVGAGI. The CDR3 consists of 13 residues.

This chain uses TRBV10-2 with TRBJ2-3, with 8 bases fitting TRBD2. CDR3 size: 15 residues. The trim removed 6 bases at V and 4 bases at J, leaving 9 bases unmatched. Germline V gene sequence: CDR1 WSHSY, CDR2 SAAADI. CDR3 sequence reads: CASSLFSGTADTQYF. The CDR3 DNA follows: TGCGCCAGCAGCCTATTTAGCGGGACGGCAGATACGCAGTATTTT.

This clone was found a few times. The chain links TRBV25-1 to TRBJ2-7, with a possible D match to TRBD1 (5 bases). This CDR3 comprises 11 residues. Germline V CDR1 and CDR2: MGHDK, SYGVNS. V was cut by 5 bases and J by 3 bases, with 5 bases left in between. DNA for the CDR3: TGTGCCAGCAGTAGGGGCTACGAGCAGTACTTC. It specifies CASSRGYEQYF.

The chain couples TRBV6-1 to TRBJ2-7, with 7 positions matching TRBD1. Looked up from germline, CDR1 is MNHNS and CDR2 is SASEGT. The trim removed 4 bases at V and 5 bases at J, leaving 5 bases unmatched. The CDR3 has 13 residues. CDR3 coding DNA: TGTGCCAGCAGTGTACAGGGGAGTCACGAGCAGTACTTC. This translates into CASSVQGSHEQYF.

The chain has TRBV11-3 and TRBJ2-3, with D unresolved. CDR3 length equals 13 residues. V gave up 3 bases and J gave up 0 bases, with 4 bases separating them. Germline CDR1 is SGHNT and CDR2 is YENEEA. In DNA, the CDR3 is TGTGCCAGCAGCTTCTCTAGCACAGATACGCAGTATTTT. Translated, it gives CASSFSSTDTQYF.

The chain links TRBV30 to TRBJ2-3; 8 positions match TRBD2. The CDR3 consists of 16 residues. V lost 2 bases to trimming and J lost 2 bases; unmatched junction nucleotides: 9. From germline, CDR1 is GTSNPN and CDR2 SVGIG (reference sequence). CDR3 nucleotides: TGTGCCTGGAGTCCTATGGGGCGGGGGGTCACAGATACGCAGTATTTT. Its translation is CAWSPMGRGVTDTQYF.

This clone turned up a few times. The chain employs TRBV29-1 and TRBJ2-1; D assignment may be TRBD1 or TRBD2 (5 bases each). The germline V gene encodes CDR1 SQVTM and CDR2 ANQGSEA. V was clipped by 7 bases and J by 10 bases, with 20 bases between them. CDR3 length: 13 amino acids. Here the CDR3 DNA reads TGCAGCGCCGACCCGGGACCCTCGGGGGAGCAGTTCTTC. Translating gives CSADPGPSGEQFF.

The chain employs TRBV19 and TRBJ2-7, with D uncertain. Between the trimmed V and J ends, which lost 4 bases and 3 bases, there was a span of 4 bases. This CDR3 is 11 amino acids long. Per the germline V gene, CDR1 is LNHDA and CDR2 is SQIVND (reference sequence). The CDR3 protein is CASSNRYEQYF. Here the CDR3 DNA reads TGTGCCAGTAGTAACCGCTACGAGCAGTACTTC.

This rearrangement joins TRBV4-2 to TRBJ2-7, with 14 bases that match TRBD2. CDR3 size: 15 residues. Germline values: CDR1 LGHNA, CDR2 YNFKEQ. The V and J ends lost 5 bases and 6 bases, in that order; junction bases with no gene match: 6. The DNA for the CDR3 is TGTGCCAGCAGCATTCCCGGGACTAGCGGGAGCGAGCAGTACTTC. It yields the protein CASSIPGTSGSEQYF.

This clone was picked up one time. The chain is built from TRBV6-5 and TRBJ2-1, with D perhaps matching TRBD1 (5 bases). This CDR3 has 15 residues. Germline V gives CDR1 MNHEY, CDR2 SVGAGI. Trimming took off 8 bases at V and 2 bases at J, with 16 bases between the two ends. CDR3 residues: CASQEGEGPYNEQFF. In DNA form, the CDR3 reads TGTGCCAGCCAAGAAGGGGAAGGCCCCTACAATGAGCAGTTCTTC.

The chain recombines TRBV7-2 with TRBJ2-3, with D uncertain. The CDR3 consists of 14 residues. Trimming pared 1 base from V and 2 bases from J, leaving 7 bases between. Germline CDR1 and CDR2: SGHTA and FQGNSA. The CDR3 bases are TGTGCCAGCAGCTTAGGGGCCCCCACAGATACGCAGTATTTT. It encodes CASSLGAPTDTQYF.

The chain is built from TRBV6-6 and TRBJ2-1; D is unresolved. Germline V gives CDR1 MNHNY, CDR2 SVGAGI (reference sequence). CDR3 length equals 12 residues. V lost 5 bases and J 11 bases, leaving 13 bases between the germline ends. CDR3 residues: CASSKTGGQQFF. As DNA, the CDR3 is TGTGCCAGCAGTAAAACGGGTGGGCAGCAGTTCTTC.

The chain carries TRBV7-2 and TRBJ2-7, with TRBD2 identical over 11 bases. The CDR3 contains 17 residues. CDR1 is SGHTA, CDR2 FQGNSA, per germline. The junction had 5 bases not matched to a gene; V was cut back by 1 base and J by 0 bases. In DNA, the CDR3 is TGTGCCAGCAGCTTAGTAGCGGGGACTAGCGGCTCCTACGAGCAGTACTTC. Protein sequence: CASSLVAGTSGSYEQYF.

The rearrangement links TRBV20-1 to TRBJ2-5, with D uncertain. This CDR3 contains 10 residues. Trimming removed 5 bases at V and 0 bases at J, with 1 base between. CDR1 and CDR2 (germline): DFQATT, SNEGSKA (reference sequence). CDR3: CSAYQETQYF. CDR3 coding DNA: TGCAGTGCTTACCAAGAGACCCAGTACTTC.

V gene TRBV7-2 combines with J gene TRBJ2-5, with D uncertain. Germline V CDR1 and CDR2: SGHTA, FQGNSA. V was clipped by 5 bases and J by 5 bases, with 9 bases between them. The CDR3 is 12 amino acids. This chain's CDR3 is CASSASLETQYF. DNA of the CDR3: TGTGCCAGCAGCGCATCTCTCGAGACCCAGTACTTC.

The chain combines TRBV13 with TRBJ1-2; possibly TRBD1 for D (6 bases). Trimming removed 4 bases at V and 0 bases at J, with 18 bases between. The CDR3 consists of 17 residues. Looked up from germline, CDR1 is PRHDT and CDR2 is FYEKMQ (reference sequence). Written as DNA, the CDR3 is TGTGCCAGCAGCTCCACAGGGACGCGGGATGCTAACTATGGCTACACCTTC. Translating it yields CASSSTGTRDANYGYTF.

This chain connects TRBV7-9 to TRBJ1-1; TRBD1 aligns across 10 bases. In germline, CDR1 is SEHNR, CDR2 FQNEAQ (reference sequence). The CDR3 totals 12 residues. The V gene end was trimmed by 5 bases and the J gene end by 9 bases; junction bases not matched to a gene: 3. CDR3 coding DNA: TGTGCCAGCAGCCGCGACAGGGGGCAAGCTTTCTTT. Its protein product is CASSRDRGQAFF. The full variable domain, completed using reference TRBV7-9 and TRBJ1-1, is DTGVSQNPRHKITKRGQNVTFRCDPISEHNRLYWYRQTLGQGPEFLTYFQNEAQLEKSRLLSDRFSAERPKGSFSTLEIQRTEQGDSAMYLCASSRDRGQAFFGQGTRLTVV.

V usage is TRBV7-6 and J usage is TRBJ2-5; no clear D. Looked up from germline, CDR1 is SGHVS and CDR2 is FNYEAQ. Trimming removed 2 bases at V and 1 base at J, with 8 bases between. The CDR3 has 14 residues. CDR3 amino acids: CASSLIGSQETQYF. Here the CDR3 DNA reads TGTGCCAGCAGCTTAATTGGCTCCCAAGAGACCCAGTACTTC.

V gene TRBV18 combines with J gene TRBJ2-7; no definite D call. CDR1 and CDR2 from the germline V gene are KGHSH and LQKENI. Trimming stripped 1 base from V and 4 bases from J, with 5 bases between. The CDR3 has 12 amino acids. This CDR3 is CASSPRPYEQYF. CDR3 DNA: TGTGCCAGCTCACCACGTCCTTACGAGCAGTACTTC.

This clone was detected a few times. This sequence joins TRBV5-1 and TRBJ2-1; the match to TRBD2 covers 12 bases. With 0 bases clipped from V and 0 bases from J, the junction kept 10 bases outside the gene matches. Germline CDR1 and CDR2: SGHRS and YFSETQ. There are 20 residues in the CDR3. The CDR3 reads CASSLASGLAGWSSYNEQFF. CDR3 in DNA: TGCGCCAGCAGCTTGGCGTCGGGACTAGCGGGCTGGAGCTCCTACAATGAGCAGTTCTTC.

CDR3 in DNA: TGTGCCAGCAGCTTAGGGCTAGCGAGAAGCTCCTACGAGCAGTACTTC. Translation: CASSLGLARSSYEQYF. The chain carries TRBV7-2 and TRBJ2-7; weak D call: TRBD2 (6 bases). The V end was cut by 1 base, the J end by 0 bases, with 13 bases between. This CDR3 comprises 16 residues. Germline-derived CDR1 and CDR2 are SGHTA and FQGNSA.

The V call is TRBV2, the J call TRBJ1-1; D is perhaps TRBD1 (6 bases). Germline loops: CDR1 SNHLY, CDR2 FYNNEI. Trimming pared 9 bases from V and 0 bases from J, leaving 17 bases between. CDR3 length equals 15 residues. For the CDR3, the DNA is TGTGCCAGAAGAGGGGGGGAGGGACTGAACACTGAAGCTTTCTTT. Protein: CARRGGEGLNTEAFF.

This chain uses TRBV6-1 with TRBJ1-5; D is perhaps TRBD1 (6 bases). Looked up from germline, CDR1 is MNHNS and CDR2 is SASEGT. The CDR3 loop spans 15 amino acids. Trimming left V 0 bases short and J 4 bases short, with 10 bases between. CDR3 nucleotide sequence: TGTGCCAGCAGTGAAGCCGGGACACTAAATCAGCCCCAGCATTTT. This encodes CASSEAGTLNQPQHF.

This clone qualifies as medium-sized. The J gene is TRBJ1-1, the V gene TRBV18; D is uncertain. The germline V gene has CDR1 KGHSH and CDR2 LQKENI. Trimming took 0 bases from V and 4 from J, leaving 9 bases between them. The CDR3 extends over 14 amino acids. In DNA, the CDR3 is TGTGCCAGCTCACCACCAGGTGATCCCACTGAAGCTTTCTTT. This codes for CASSPPGDPTEAFF.

The table lists this clone with a few counts. The chain employs TRBV4-3 and TRBJ2-7, with D possibly TRBD2 on 5 matching bases. CDR1 and CDR2 from the germline V gene are LGHNA and YSLEER. CDR3 size: 15 residues. Deletions cut 6 bases from V and 4 bases from J, with 19 bases between. CDR3: CASRGFRLGVYEQYF. In nucleotides, the CDR3 is TGCGCCAGCAGGGGGTTCCGACTGGGAGTGTACGAGCAGTACTTC.